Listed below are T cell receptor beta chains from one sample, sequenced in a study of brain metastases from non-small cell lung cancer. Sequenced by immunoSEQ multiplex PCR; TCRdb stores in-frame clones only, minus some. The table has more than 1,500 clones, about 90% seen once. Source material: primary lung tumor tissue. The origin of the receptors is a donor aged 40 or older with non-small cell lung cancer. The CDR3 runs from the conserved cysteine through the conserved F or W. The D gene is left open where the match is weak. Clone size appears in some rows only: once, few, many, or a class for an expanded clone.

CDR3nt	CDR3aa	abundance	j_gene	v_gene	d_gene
TGTGCCAGCTCACAAGGGGGGCAGAATCAGCCCCAGCATTTT	CASSQGGQNQPQHF	-	TRBJ1-5	TRBV18	-
TGTGCCAGCAGTCGCCTAACAGGGGGCTCTGGAAACACCATATATTTT	CASSRLTGGSGNTIYF	once	TRBJ1-3	TRBV3-1/TRBV3-2	TRBD1
TGTGCCAGCTCACCCGGATCGGCGGGGGGGCGGTACGAGCAGTACTTC	CASSPGSAGGRYEQYF	-	TRBJ2-7	TRBV9	TRBD2
TGTGCCAGCTCACCAAAGGGAAACACCATATATTTT	CASSPKGNTIYF	once	TRBJ1-3	TRBV18	-
TGTGCCAGCAGCCCCCGGGACTATAATTCACCCCTCCACTTT	CASSPRDYNSPLHF	-	TRBJ1-6	TRBV7-9	-
TGTGCCAGCAAATTACAGGGTAAAGCTTTCTTT	CASKLQGKAFF	-	TRBJ1-1	TRBV2	-
TGTGCCAGCTCACCACCAGGAGGGTTGGAGACCCAGTACTTC	CASSPPGGLETQYF	-	TRBJ2-5	TRBV18	-
TGTGCCAGCGGACAGAGCTCCTATAATTCACCCCTCTACTTT	CASGQSSYNSPLYF	-	TRBJ1-6	TRBV19	-
TGCGCCAGCAGCTTTTCGGCAGAGAACACTGAAGCTTTCTTT	CASSFSAENTEAFF	-	TRBJ1-1	TRBV5-1	-
TGTGCCAGCAGTTATGCGGGGGGGCAAACAAAGACCCAGTACTTC	CASSYAGGQTKTQYF	-	TRBJ2-5	TRBV6-5	TRBD2
TGTGCCAGCAGCCCGTCGGTCCGAGAGACCCAGTACTTC	CASSPSVRETQYF	-	TRBJ2-5	TRBV5-4	-
TGTGCCAGCAGCTGGGGGGGCAGGTTTAATGAAAAACTGTTTTTT	CASSWGGRFNEKLFF	-	TRBJ1-4	TRBV7-9	-
TGTGCCAGCAGCCAATCCGGACAGGGATATTACAAGCAGTACTTC	CASSQSGQGYYKQYF	-	TRBJ2-7	TRBV28	TRBD1
TGTGCCAGCAGCCAATTACAGGGGCTTTCCTACGAGCAGTACTTC	CASSQLQGLSYEQYF	-	TRBJ2-7	TRBV16	TRBD1
TGTGCCAGCAGCCAAGGCCGACGGGCCCCTCTGGGTTTCTTT	CASSQGRRAPLGFF	-	TRBJ1-1	TRBV14	-
TGTGCCAGCAGTGGCCGGGGAGCGGGGGAGGAGACCCAGTACTTC	CASSGRGAGEETQYF	-	TRBJ2-5	TRBV28	TRBD2
TGTGCCAGCAGCCAAGTCATGGGCATTCAGTACTTC	CASSQVMGIQYF	-	TRBJ2-4	TRBV4-2	-
TGTGCCAGCAGTCCCCGATTCACCTACGAGCAGTACTTC	CASSPRFTYEQYF	-	TRBJ2-7	TRBV28	-
TGTGCCAGCAGCGCGAGCCAGGGCGGCAATGAGCAGTTCTTC	CASSASQGGNEQFF	-	TRBJ2-1	TRBV7-9	-
TGTGCCAGCAGTACGGGGTGGGGTAACTATGGCTACACCTTC	CASSTGWGNYGYTF	-	TRBJ1-2	TRBV28	-
TGTGCCAGCAGCCCCGTACAGAGATCCAATCAGCCCCAGCATTTT	CASSPVQRSNQPQHF	-	TRBJ1-5	TRBV3-1/TRBV3-2	-
TGTGCCAGCAGCCGACAGGGCATCGGGGAGCTGTTTTTT	CASSRQGIGELFF	-	TRBJ2-2	TRBV14	TRBD1
TGTGCCAGCAGCCAAGGAGGGACCTACGAGCAGTACTTC	CASSQGGTYEQYF	-	TRBJ2-7	TRBV14	-
TGTGCCATCTCGGAAACTGTCTGGAACACTGAAGCTTTCTTT	CAISETVWNTEAFF	few	TRBJ1-1	TRBV21-1	-
TGTGCCAGCAAATTTGGACAGGGGCAGGGCTATGGCTACACCTTC	CASKFGQGQGYGYTF	once	TRBJ1-2	TRBV28	TRBD1
TGTGCCAGCAGCTTATCGACAGGGGAGCTGTTTTTT	CASSLSTGELFF	-	TRBJ2-2	TRBV11-3	-
TGTGCCAGCAGCTTAGAGGCCCGGTTCAGGTCCCATGACTACACCTTC	CASSLEARFRSHDYTF	-	TRBJ1-2	TRBV7-9	-
TGTGCCAGCAGCCAAGATCGGCAGTATGGCTACACCTTC	CASSQDRQYGYTF	once	TRBJ1-2	TRBV14	-
TGTGCCAGCAGTCCTGGGAGGGTGGGGTATGGCTACACCTTC	CASSPGRVGYGYTF	-	TRBJ1-2	TRBV28	-
TGTGCCAGCAGCTTAGAATTTCGTTACAATGAGCAGTTCTTC	CASSLEFRYNEQFF	-	TRBJ2-1	TRBV11-3	-
TGCGCCAGCAGCGCCCGACAGGGGGGCTACGAGCAGTACTTC	CASSARQGGYEQYF	-	TRBJ2-7	TRBV5-1	TRBD1
TGTGCCAGCAGTTCTCGGGGCACCGGGGAGCTGTTTTTT	CASSSRGTGELFF	-	TRBJ2-2	TRBV6-5	-
TGTGCCTGGAGCTCGACAGGGGTGTATGAGCCCCAGCATTTT	CAWSSTGVYEPQHF	-	TRBJ1-5	TRBV30	TRBD1
TGTGCCAGCAGCTTAGCGCTCGGCAGGTCCTATGGCTACACCTTC	CASSLALGRSYGYTF	few	TRBJ1-2	TRBV7-9	-
TGTGCCAGCAGCTTAGGACGGGCTGGAGGTTTTCGAGAGACCCAGTACTTC	CASSLGRAGGFRETQYF	-	TRBJ2-5	TRBV7-9	-
TGCGCCAGCAGCTTGTATGGAGCGGGGTTGAACACCGGGGAGCTGTTTTTT	CASSLYGAGLNTGELFF	-	TRBJ2-2	TRBV5-1	TRBD2
TGTGCCAGCAGCTGGGGGGGGAGTAATGAGCAGTTCTTC	CASSWGGSNEQFF	-	TRBJ2-1	TRBV5-4	TRBD2
TGTGCCAGCAGCTTAACGATTAGCACAGATACGCAGTATTTT	CASSLTISTDTQYF	-	TRBJ2-3	TRBV7-3	-
TGCAGCGTTGAAGGAACCCAGCGAGGTGGCTACACCTTC	CSVEGTQRGGYTF	-	TRBJ1-2	TRBV29-1	-
TGTGCCAGCAGCCAAATAATACAGGCCACTGAAGCTTTCTTT	CASSQIIQATEAFF	-	TRBJ1-1	TRBV3-1/TRBV3-2	-
TGTGCCAGCAGCTTACCCCCGGGACTAGCCGCCGGGGAGCTGTTTTTT	CASSLPPGLAAGELFF	few	TRBJ2-2	TRBV7-7	TRBD2
TGTGCCAGCAGCGTTGGCACGGGCGGGTATGGCTACACCTTC	CASSVGTGGYGYTF	once	TRBJ1-2	TRBV9	-
TGTGCCAGCTCACGCACGACAGGGAGCGAGGGTGAAAAACTGTTTTTT	CASSRTTGSEGEKLFF	-	TRBJ1-4	TRBV18	TRBD1
TGTGCCAGCAGCCGCCCTTACAGGGAAGAGACCCAGTACTTC	CASSRPYREETQYF	-	TRBJ2-5	TRBV6-2/TRBV6-3	-
TGTGCTAGTGGTTTGCGGGACGGAAACACCGGGGAGCTGTTTTTT	CASGLRDGNTGELFF	-	TRBJ2-2	TRBV12-5	-
TGTGCCAGCACCAGGGTCGGCAGCGGGTATGAGCAGTACTTC	CASTRVGSGYEQYF	-	TRBJ2-7	TRBV28	-
TGTGCCAGCAGCCAAGTTTCGGTGAGGGGGCAGGGCTACACCTTC	CASSQVSVRGQGYTF	-	TRBJ1-2	TRBV3-1/TRBV3-2	TRBD1
TGTGCCAGCAGCCCCGGGGGGGGAGGGGACACTGAAGCCTTCTTT	CASSPGGGGDTEAFF	-	TRBJ1-1	TRBV5-4	-
TGTGCCAGCAGCCAATTGGGACTAGCGGGCCTTAGCTCCTACGAGCAGTACTTC	CASSQLGLAGLSSYEQYF	-	TRBJ2-7	TRBV3-1/TRBV3-2	TRBD2
TGTGCCAGCAGTTCCCGACAGGGAAATACGCAGTATTTT	CASSSRQGNTQYF	-	TRBJ2-3	TRBV6-5	TRBD1
TGTGCCAGCAGTTACTCGGTGAATATGGATTCACCCCTCCACTTT	CASSYSVNMDSPLHF	-	TRBJ1-6	TRBV6-5	-
TGTGCCAGCAGCCAGGCAGACTACCGGGGGGGCTACACCTTC	CASSQADYRGGYTF	-	TRBJ1-2	TRBV3-1/TRBV3-2	-
TGTGCCAGCAGTGAATGGATGGGTGAGGGAGCTTTCTTT	CASSEWMGEGAFF	-	TRBJ1-1	TRBV25-1	-
TGTGCCACCAGTGATATGTGGGGCGCTGAAGCTTTCTTT	CATSDMWGAEAFF	once	TRBJ1-1	TRBV24-1	-